A single sample gave rise to the 32 T cell receptor beta chains below, sequenced in a study of radiation and T cells in renal cell carcinoma. The sample's time point: blood 2 weeks post-SBRT. The treatment denotes: 15 Gy SBRT to primary tumor, nephrectomy 4 weeks later. Some clones are missing from TCRdb's copy, which holds only in-frame ones; the method was immunoSEQ multiplex PCR. The sample contains roughly 150,000 clones, 87% of which appear only once. Sequences were derived from blood, sampled from a patient whose treatment included radiotherapy and nephrectomy. All receptors derive from a woman aged 50 to 60 with renal cell carcinoma.

The V and J genes are TRBV5-1 and TRBJ2-5, with 7 nucleotides matching TRBD2. CDR1 and CDR2 from the germline V gene are SGHRS and YFSETQ. The V segment lost 0 bases and the J segment 4 bases; nucleotides outside the gene matches: 12. The CDR3 has 17 amino acids. The CDR3 DNA reads as TGCGCCAGCAGCTTGGGGGGCGGTGGCGGGAGTGGAGAGACCCAGTACTTC. It encodes CASSLGGGGGSGETQYF.

The chain links TRBV9 to TRBJ1-2; 8 bases align to TRBD1. The germline V gene has CDR1 SGDLS and CDR2 YYNGEE. The CDR3 runs 14 residues. J lost 8 bases, V lost 4 bases, and 10 bases had no gene match. CDR3 protein: CASSPRTGRDGYTF. CDR3 in DNA: TGTGCCAGCAGCCCCCGGACAGGGAGAGACGGCTACACCTTC.

The chain couples TRBV11-2 to TRBJ2-7; perhaps TRBD1 as D (6 bases). The CDR3 runs to 12 residues. Per the germline V gene, CDR1 is SGHAT and CDR2 is FQNNGV. V was clipped by 6 bases and J by 5 bases, with 11 bases between them. The CDR3 sequence: CASRSQGNEQYF. The CDR3 bases are TGTGCCAGCAGGTCCCAGGGGAACGAGCAGTACTTC.

V usage is TRBV19 and J usage is TRBJ2-3; 12 bases are shared with TRBD1. In germline, CDR1 is LNHDA, CDR2 SQIVND (reference sequence). J gave up 3 bases and V 6 bases, and 10 bases lay outside the gene matches. There are 17 residues in the CDR3. CDR3 in amino acids: CASRAGTGGERTDTQYF. CDR3 coding DNA: TGTGCCAGTAGGGCCGGGACAGGGGGCGAACGGACAGATACGCAGTATTTT. The full variable domain, in which reference TRBV19 and TRBJ2-3 provide the parts outside the CDR3, is DGGITQSPKYLFRKEGQNVTLSCEQNLNHDAMYWYRQDPGQGLRLIYYSQIVNDFQKGDIAEGYSVSREKKESFPLTVTSAQKNPTAFYLCASRAGTGGERTDTQYFGPGTRLTVL.

The chain uses TRBV6-5 and TRBJ1-2; D is perhaps TRBD1 (5 bases). This CDR3 region has 15 residues. The germline gives CDR1 MNHEY, CDR2 SVGAGI. V was clipped by 4 bases and J by 7 bases, with 19 bases between them. The CDR3 sequence: CASSFRIRVTSGYTF. The CDR3 nucleotides are TGTGCCAGCAGTTTTCGTATCAGGGTTACTAGTGGCTACACCTTC.

CDR3 amino acids: CASSLGGRLYGYTF. As DNA, the CDR3 is TGTGCCAGCAGCTTGGGGGGACGGCTCTATGGCTACACCTTC. The chain uses TRBV5-4 and TRBJ1-2; TRBD1 might be the D (5 bases). The CDR3 runs 14 residues. Trimming removed 0 bases from V and 4 bases from J, with 10 bases in between. Germline CDR1 reads SGHNT; CDR2 reads YYREEE (reference sequence).

CDR3 sequence reads: CASSPLPGTSGTRRGTDTQYF. In DNA form, the CDR3 reads TGCGCCAGCAGCCCCCTTCCTGGGACTAGCGGGACCCGGAGGGGCACAGATACGCAGTATTTT. This chain uses TRBV4-1 with TRBJ2-3; TRBD2 matches 13 bases. V dropped 4 bases and J dropped 1; count of bases not matched to a gene: 17. The germline V gene has CDR1 MGHRA and CDR2 YSYEKL. The CDR3 is 21 residues long.

The chain links TRBV15 to TRBJ2-3; TRBD1 aligns across 8 bases. Germline V gene data show CDR1 as LNHNV and CDR2 as YYDKDF (reference sequence). The CDR3 length is 15 residues. Unmatched junction bases numbered 7, after V lost 5 bases and J lost 3 bases. The CDR3 sequence is CATSYGQGRTDTQYF. Written as DNA, the CDR3 is TGTGCCACCAGCTACGGACAGGGAAGGACAGATACGCAGTATTTT.

The CDR3 nucleotides are TGCAGCGTTGCAGGAGTATCCTCTGGAAACACCATATATTTT. This encodes CSVAGVSSGNTIYF. The chain has TRBV29-1 and TRBJ1-3, with D hard to call. The CDR3 totals 14 residues. From germline, CDR1 is SQVTM and CDR2 ANQGSEA. Trimming removed 4 bases at V and 0 bases at J, with 10 bases between. Full variable domain (rest looked up from reference TRBV29-1 and TRBJ1-3): SAVISQKPSRDICQRGTSLTIQCQVDSQVTMMFWYRQQPGQSLTLIATANQGSEATYESGFVIDKFPISRPNLTFSTLTVSNMSPEDSSIYLCSVAGVSSGNTIYFGEGSWLTVV.

This rearrangement joins TRBV2 to TRBJ2-3; D not resolved. The CDR3 covers 13 residues. CDR1 SNHLY and CDR2 FYNNEI come from the germline V gene. V was shortened by 8 bases and J by 1 base, with 10 bases between the two germline ends. The CDR3 sequence is CASDSLGTDTQYF. CDR3 sequence (DNA): TGTGCCAGCGATTCCCTAGGCACAGATACGCAGTATTTT.

On this clone: The sample has other DNA sequences that encode this CDR3 too. The chain links TRBV4-2 to TRBJ2-5; 13 positions agree with TRBD2. The ends lost 1 base at V and 4 bases at J; junction bases unmatched: 6. The length of the CDR3 is 17 residues. CDR1 is LGHNA and CDR2 is YNFKEQ in the germline V gene. The CDR3 is CASSQGTSGGAGETQYF. The CDR3 DNA reads as TGTGCCAGCAGCCAAGGAACTAGCGGGGGGGCGGGAGAGACCCAGTACTTC.

This clone was detected a few times. This CDR3 is CASIRTSVYEQYF. The CDR3 bases are TGTGCCAGCATTCGGACTAGTGTTTACGAGCAGTACTTC. The chain carries TRBV2 and TRBJ2-7, with TRBD2 matching 7 bases. V trimming: 7 bases; J trimming: 4 bases; junction bases outside the gene matches: 7. The CDR3 loop spans 13 amino acids. Germline V CDR1 and CDR2: SNHLY, FYNNEI.

The chain recombines TRBV11-2 with TRBJ1-6; D gene ambiguous. This CDR3 is built from 14 residues. In germline, CDR1 is SGHAT, CDR2 FQNNGV. V lost 3 bases to trimming and J lost 9 bases, with 12 bases between them. This CDR3 is CASSFRAAGSPLHF. The DNA for the CDR3 is TGTGCCAGCAGCTTCCGGGCGGCGGGTTCACCCCTCCACTTT.

The V call is TRBV5-4, the J call TRBJ1-1; TRBD1 is a possible D gene (6 bases). Germline CDR1 SGHNT, CDR2 YYREEE (reference sequence). V was cut by 4 bases and J by 1 base, with 14 bases left in between. The CDR3 is made up of 15 amino acids. Written as DNA, the CDR3 is TGTGCCAGCAGCCGGGACATTGAGGAGAACACTGAAGCTTTCTTT. Protein sequence: CASSRDIEENTEAFF. Full variable domain (outside the CDR3, taken from reference TRBV5-4 and TRBJ1-1): ETGVTQSPTHLIKTRGQQVTLRCSSQSGHNTVSWYQQALGQGPQFIFQYYREEENGRGNFPPRFSGLQFPNYSSELNVNALELDDSALYLCASSRDIEENTEAFFGQGTRLTVV.

The J gene is TRBJ1-2, the V gene TRBV11-2, with D possibly being TRBD1 (5 bases). This CDR3 region has 14 residues. Germline V gene sequence: CDR1 SGHAT, CDR2 FQNNGV. Between the trimmed V and J ends, which lost 5 bases and 4 bases, there was a span of 14 bases. The CDR3 nucleotides read TGTGCCAGCAGCCCGCAGGAGGGGACCTATGGCTACACCTTC. It encodes CASSPQEGTYGYTF. The full variable domain, its missing parts supplied by reference TRBV11-2 and TRBJ1-2, is EAGVAQSPRYKIIEKRQSVAFWCNPISGHATLYWYQQILGQGPKLLIQFQNNGVVDDSQLPKDRFSAERLKGVDSTLKIQPAKLEDSAVYLCASSPQEGTYGYTFGSGTRLTVV.

The CDR3 loop reads CASSYGHEQFF. CDR3 nucleotide sequence: TGTGCCAGCAGCTATGGCCATGAGCAGTTCTTC. The chain has TRBV11-3 and TRBJ2-1; D not certain. V dropped 4 bases and J dropped 8 bases, with 6 bases sitting between them. The germline V gene encodes CDR1 SGHNT and CDR2 YENEEA. This CDR3 is 11 amino acids long. Supplemented by reference TRBV11-3 and TRBJ2-1, the full variable domain reads EAGVVQSPRYKIIEKKQPVAFWCNPISGHNTLYWYLQNLGQGPELLIRYENEEAVDDSQLPKDRFSAERLKGVDSTLKIQPAELGDSAVYLCASSYGHEQFFGPGTRLTVL.

This rearrangement joins TRBV9 to TRBJ1-3; tentatively, D is TRBD1 (5 bases). This CDR3 contains 15 residues. V was clipped by 4 bases and J by 0 bases, with 11 bases between them. Germline assignment: CDR1 SGDLS and CDR2 YYNGEE. This CDR3 reads CASSQGPLSGNTIYF. Written as DNA, the CDR3 is TGTGCCAGCAGCCAGGGACCGCTCTCTGGAAACACCATATATTTT.

The chain employs TRBV18 and TRBJ1-2; D possibly corresponds to TRBD1 (6 bases). V dropped 2 bases and J dropped 0 bases, with 13 bases sitting between them. The CDR3 has 16 residues. Germline V CDR1 and CDR2: KGHSH, LQKENI. The CDR3 spells CASSPGGGTPNYGYTF. CDR3 in DNA: TGTGCCAGCTCACCAGGTGGAGGGACACCTAACTATGGCTACACCTTC.

This clone was seen only once. The chain uses TRBV11-3 and TRBJ2-2; D might be TRBD1 (5 bases). Germline CDR1 SGHNT, CDR2 YENEEA. CDR3 length: 13 amino acids. The V gene lost 5 bases and the J gene lost 6 bases, with 10 bases spanning the gap. The CDR3 is CASSLGVAGELFF. Here the CDR3 DNA reads TGTGCCAGCAGCCTAGGGGTGGCCGGGGAGCTGTTTTTT.

This rearrangement joins TRBV6-5 to TRBJ1-2, with D tentatively TRBD1 (6 bases). CDR3 length equals 14 residues. Germline CDR1 is MNHEY and CDR2 is SVGAGI. V dropped 6 bases and J dropped 5 bases, with 16 bases sitting between them. The CDR3 bases are TGTGCCAGCAGAATAACCTACAGGGCGTATGGCTACACCTTC. Its protein product is CASRITYRAYGYTF.

The chain uses TRBV18 and TRBJ1-1; D ambiguous. The CDR3 spans 14 residues. Trimming shortened V by 1 base and J by 2 bases, and 8 bases separated the two germline ends. Per the germline V gene, CDR1 is KGHSH and CDR2 is LQKENI. CDR3 region: CASSPLFGNTEAFF. The DNA for the CDR3 is TGTGCCAGCTCACCACTCTTTGGTAACACTGAAGCTTTCTTT.

This chain joins TRBV25-1 and TRBJ1-2; D is unclear. In germline, CDR1 is MGHDK, CDR2 SYGVNS. This CDR3 has 12 residues. V was trimmed by 3 bases and J by 1 base, leaving 3 bases between them. CDR3 protein: CASSEGNYGYTF. DNA of the CDR3: TGTGCCAGCAGTGAGGGTAACTATGGCTACACCTTC.

This chain links TRBV19 with TRBJ1-5; possible D gene TRBD1, 6 bases. V was shortened by 4 bases and J by 3 bases, with 13 bases between the two germline ends. CDR3 length equals 15 residues. CDR1 is LNHDA, CDR2 SQIVND, per germline (reference sequence). The CDR3 DNA sequence: TGTGCCAGTAGTACGACCGGGACATACAATCAGCCCCAGCATTTT. Its protein is CASSTTGTYNQPQHF.

V gene TRBV6-1 combines with J gene TRBJ1-1, with a possible D match to TRBD1 (6 bases). Trimming left V 4 bases short and J 1 base short, with 28 bases between. The V gene's germline CDR1 is MNHNS and CDR2 SASEGT. This CDR3 is 20 amino acids long. The chain's CDR3 is CASSGQGGGPLGIKNTEAFF. The DNA for the CDR3 is TGTGCCAGCAGTGGGCAAGGGGGGGGCCCCTTGGGAATCAAGAACACTGAAGCTTTCTTT.

CDR3 nucleotide sequence: TGTGCCAGCAGTGAAAACAGCCTACTAGCCAAAAACATTCAGTACTTC. This sequence encodes CASSENSLLAKNIQYF. The V and J genes are TRBV2 and TRBJ2-4, with D unclear. CDR1 and CDR2 (germline): SNHLY, FYNNEI. Trimming stripped 2 bases from V and 0 bases from J, with 11 bases between. The length of the CDR3 is 16 residues.

The V and J genes are TRBV7-9 and TRBJ2-3; 8 bases agree with TRBD2. Germline V gene sequence: CDR1 SEHNR, CDR2 FQNEAQ (reference sequence). Trimming cost V 2 bases and J 0 bases; bases outside gene matches: 1. The CDR3 consists of 15 residues. The CDR3: CASSLLAGSTDTQYF. CDR3 bases: TGTGCCAGCAGCTTATTAGCGGGAAGCACAGATACGCAGTATTTT.

The CDR3 sequence is CASSIRGGQNTGELFF. The DNA of the CDR3 is TGTGCCAGCTCAATTCGCGGGGGGCAGAACACCGGGGAGCTGTTTTTT. V usage is TRBV18 and J usage is TRBJ2-2; 8 nucleotides agree with TRBD2. Trimming at V came to 5 bases and at J to 1 base, leaving 6 bases not matched to a gene. Germline assignment: CDR1 KGHSH and CDR2 LQKENI. This CDR3 is built from 16 residues.

The rearrangement joins TRBV5-1 to TRBJ2-2, with D possibly TRBD2 on 6 matching bases. Looked up from germline, CDR1 is SGHRS and CDR2 is YFSETQ. The CDR3 is 15 amino acids. The V and J ends lost 0 bases and 2 bases respectively, with 8 bases between them. CDR3 sequence: CASSLGGLNTGELFF. In DNA form, the CDR3 reads TGCGCCAGCAGCTTGGGGGGACTCAACACCGGGGAGCTGTTTTTT.

The chain carries TRBV9 and TRBJ2-1; the match to TRBD2 covers 8 bases. This CDR3 has 13 amino acids. J gave up 7 bases and V 7 bases, and 7 bases lay outside the gene matches. CDR1 SGDLS and CDR2 YYNGEE come from the germline V gene. Here the CDR3 DNA reads TGTGCCAGCGGACTAGCCCCTCGAAATGAGCAGTTCTTC. Protein product: CASGLAPRNEQFF. Combining the CDR3 with reference TRBV9 and TRBJ2-1 gives the whole variable domain DSGVTQTPKHLITATGQRVTLRCSPRSGDLSVYWYQQSLDQGLQFLIQYYNGEERAKGNILERFSAQQFPDLHSELNLSSLELGDSALYFCASGLAPRNEQFFGPGTRLTVL.

The DNA for the CDR3 is TGCGCCAGCAGCCAAGCGATTGCGGCACAGGGGTACCAAGAGACCCAGTACTTC. It encodes CASSQAIAAQGYQETQYF. V gene TRBV4-3 combines with J gene TRBJ2-5, with TRBD1 matching 7 bases. CDR3 length: 18 residues. Germline V gene lookup returns CDR1 LGHNA and CDR2 YSLEER. The V and J ends lost 1 base and 0 bases, in that order; junction bases with no gene match: 11.

The count of this clone is one. The gene calls are TRBV7-9 and TRBJ1-2, with 8 bases lining up with TRBD1. Germline V gives CDR1 SEHNR, CDR2 FQNEAQ (reference sequence). V gave up 1 base and J gave up 5 bases; unmatched junction bases: 6. The CDR3 spans 15 residues. CDR3 sequence (DNA): TGTGCCAGCAGCTTAGTCCAGGGGGCAGGGTATGGCTACACCTTC. Protein sequence: CASSLVQGAGYGYTF.

This clone has at least ten counts. The rearrangement uses TRBV25-1 and TRBJ1-6; TRBD1 aligns across 7 bases. The germline CDR1 and CDR2 sequences are MGHDK and SYGVNS. V gave up 7 bases and J gave up 10 bases; unmatched junction bases: 7. This CDR3 spans 13 amino acids. The CDR3 DNA sequence: TGTGCCAGCACTAGGGACAGCGGGTCACCCCTCCACTTT. This codes for CASTRDSGSPLHF.